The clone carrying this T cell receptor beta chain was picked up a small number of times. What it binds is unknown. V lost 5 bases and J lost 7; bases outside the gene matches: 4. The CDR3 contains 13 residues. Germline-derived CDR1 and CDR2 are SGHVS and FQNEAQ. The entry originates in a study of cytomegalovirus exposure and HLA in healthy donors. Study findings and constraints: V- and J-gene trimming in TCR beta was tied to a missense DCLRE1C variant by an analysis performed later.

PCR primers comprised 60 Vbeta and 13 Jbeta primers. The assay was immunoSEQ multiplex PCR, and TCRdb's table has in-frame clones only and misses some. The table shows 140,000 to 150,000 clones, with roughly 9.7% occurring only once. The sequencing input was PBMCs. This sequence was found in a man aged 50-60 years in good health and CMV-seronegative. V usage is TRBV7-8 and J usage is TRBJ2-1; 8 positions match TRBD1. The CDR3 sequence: CASSLDRVNEQFF. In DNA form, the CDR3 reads TGTGCCAGCAGCCTGGACAGGGTAAATGAGCAGTTCTTC.